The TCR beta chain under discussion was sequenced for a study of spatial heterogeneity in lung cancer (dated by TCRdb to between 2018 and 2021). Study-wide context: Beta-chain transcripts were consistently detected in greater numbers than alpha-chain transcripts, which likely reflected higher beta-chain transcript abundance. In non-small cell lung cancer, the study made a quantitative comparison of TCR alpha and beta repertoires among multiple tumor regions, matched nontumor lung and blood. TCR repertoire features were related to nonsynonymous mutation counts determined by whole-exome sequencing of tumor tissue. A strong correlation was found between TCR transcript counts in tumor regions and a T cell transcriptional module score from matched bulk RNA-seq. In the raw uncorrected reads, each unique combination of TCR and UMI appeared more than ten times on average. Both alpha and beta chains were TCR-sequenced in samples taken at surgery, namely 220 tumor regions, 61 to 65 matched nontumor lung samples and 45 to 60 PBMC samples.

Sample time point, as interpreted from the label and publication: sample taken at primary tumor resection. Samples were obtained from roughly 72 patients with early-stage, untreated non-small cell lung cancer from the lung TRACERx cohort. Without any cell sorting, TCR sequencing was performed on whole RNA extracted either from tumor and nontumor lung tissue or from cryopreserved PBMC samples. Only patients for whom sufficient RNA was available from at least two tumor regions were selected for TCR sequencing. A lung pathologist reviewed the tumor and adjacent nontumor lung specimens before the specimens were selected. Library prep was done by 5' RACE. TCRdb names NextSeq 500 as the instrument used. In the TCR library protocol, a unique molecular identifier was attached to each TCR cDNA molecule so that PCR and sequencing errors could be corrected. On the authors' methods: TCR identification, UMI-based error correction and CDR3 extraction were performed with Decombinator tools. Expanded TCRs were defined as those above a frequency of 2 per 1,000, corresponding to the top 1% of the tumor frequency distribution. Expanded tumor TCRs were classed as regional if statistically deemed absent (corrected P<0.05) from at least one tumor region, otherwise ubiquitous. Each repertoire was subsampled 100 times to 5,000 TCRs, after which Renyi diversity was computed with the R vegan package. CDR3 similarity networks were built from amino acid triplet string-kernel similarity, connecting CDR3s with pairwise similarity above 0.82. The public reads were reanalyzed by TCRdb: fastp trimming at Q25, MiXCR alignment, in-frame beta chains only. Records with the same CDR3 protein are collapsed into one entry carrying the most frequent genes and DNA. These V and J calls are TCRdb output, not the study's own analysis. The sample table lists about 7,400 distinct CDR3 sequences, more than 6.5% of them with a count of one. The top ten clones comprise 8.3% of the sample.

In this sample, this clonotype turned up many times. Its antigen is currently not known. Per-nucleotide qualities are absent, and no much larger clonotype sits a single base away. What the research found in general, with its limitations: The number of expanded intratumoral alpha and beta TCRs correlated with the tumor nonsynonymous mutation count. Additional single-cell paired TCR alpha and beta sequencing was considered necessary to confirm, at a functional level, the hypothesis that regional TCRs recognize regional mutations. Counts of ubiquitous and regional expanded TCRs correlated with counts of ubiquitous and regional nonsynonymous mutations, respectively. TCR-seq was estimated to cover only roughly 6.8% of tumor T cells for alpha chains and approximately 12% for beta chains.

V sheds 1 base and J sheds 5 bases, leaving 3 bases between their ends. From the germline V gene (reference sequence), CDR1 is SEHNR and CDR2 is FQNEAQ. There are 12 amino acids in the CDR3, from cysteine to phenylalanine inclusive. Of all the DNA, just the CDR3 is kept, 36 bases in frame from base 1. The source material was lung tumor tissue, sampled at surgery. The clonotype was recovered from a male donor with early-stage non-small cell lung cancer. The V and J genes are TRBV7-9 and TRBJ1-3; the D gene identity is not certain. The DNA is TGTGCCAGCAGCTTAGACAGAAACACCATATATTTT. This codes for CASSLDRNTIYF.